The rows below give T cell receptor beta chains drawn from one sample of a study of graft-versus-host responses after intestinal transplantation. Their recognized antigens are unknown. Clones were read by immunoSEQ multiplex PCR, and TCRdb kept only the in-frame ones, dropping some. The table shows some 90,000 clones, with roughly four fifths occurring only once. The specimen was unstimulated CD4+ T cells sorted from spleen or lymph node cells, collected before intestinal transplant. Every receptor here comes from a human donor who received an intestinal transplant. CDR3s include the opening cysteine and the closing phenylalanine or tryptophan. D genes are given only for firm matches. Clone size, where shown, is once, few, many, or a class for clones that have expanded.

NA	TRBV4-1	14	NA	TRBJ2-4	CASSPGKGKNIQYF	TGCGCCAGCAGCCCAGGAAAGGGGAAAAACATTCAGTACTTC
NA	TRBV7-2	12	TRBD1	TRBJ2-4	CASSESGTGLYF	TGTGCCAGCAGCGAATCCGGGACAGGGCTGTACTTC
NA	TRBV2	15	NA	TRBJ2-2	CASRGTRYNTGELFF	TGTGCCAGCAGAGGGACTCGTTATAACACCGGGGAGCTGTTTTTT
NA	TRBV2	14	NA	TRBJ1-1	CASRATDMNTEAFF	TGTGCCAGCAGAGCGACAGATATGAACACTGAAGCTTTCTTT
NA	TRBV6-6	14	NA	TRBJ2-7	CASNRYGQGGEQYF	TGTGCCAGCAATCGTTACGGTCAGGGAGGAGAGCAGTACTTC
NA	TRBV6-5	14	NA	TRBJ2-7	CASTSLSQWYEQYF	TGTGCCAGCACTTCGCTTTCACAATGGTACGAGCAGTACTTC
NA	TRBV9	13	TRBD1	TRBJ1-6	CASSGTANSPLHF	TGTGCCAGCAGTGGGACAGCTAATTCACCCCTCCACTTT
NA	TRBV6-6	14	TRBD1	TRBJ1-6	CATSETGGYSPLHF	TGTGCCACCTCTGAGACAGGGGGTTATTCACCCCTCCACTTT
once	TRBV6-1	12	NA	TRBJ2-1	CASSVQGYEQFF	TGTGCCAGCAGTGTTCAGGGGTATGAGCAGTTCTTC
NA	TRBV7-2	14	TRBD2	TRBJ2-7	CASSLVLSGYAQYF	TGTGCCAGCAGCTTAGTTCTTAGCGGGTACGCGCAGTACTTC
NA	TRBV7-8	16	NA	TRBJ2-7	CASSSRARLDRHEQYF	TGTGCCAGCAGCTCTAGGGCCAGACTAGATCGTCACGAGCAGTACTTC
once	TRBV9	14	TRBD2	TRBJ2-5	CASSVGLAEETQYF	TGTGCCAGCAGCGTAGGACTAGCGGAAGAGACCCAGTACTTC
NA	TRBV5-4	14	NA	TRBJ2-7	CASSLGGPSGEQYF	TGTGCCAGCAGCTTGGGGGGGCCCTCGGGCGAGCAGTACTTC
NA	TRBV28	15	TRBD2	TRBJ2-4	CASSLAEVAKNIQYF	TGTGCCAGCAGTCTAGCGGAGGTAGCCAAAAACATTCAGTACTTC
NA	TRBV11-2	15	NA	TRBJ1-1	CASSRYLLANTEAFF	TGTGCCAGCAGTCGGTATTTATTAGCGAACACTGAAGCTTTCTTT
few	TRBV4-1	15	TRBD2	TRBJ2-7	CASSQRTSGPYEQYF	TGCGCCAGCAGCCAGCGGACTAGCGGCCCCTACGAGCAGTACTTC
NA	TRBV6-6	16	TRBD1	TRBJ2-7	CASSSNYGQGRVEQYF	TGTGCCAGCAGCTCTAATTACGGACAGGGGAGAGTAGAGCAGTACTTC
NA	TRBV9	15	NA	TRBJ2-2	CASSVVGANTGELFF	TGTGCCAGCAGCGTAGTCGGGGCGAACACCGGGGAGCTGTTTTTT
NA	TRBV6-5	14	TRBD1	TRBJ2-5	CASRPGTVSETQYF	TGTGCCAGCAGGCCAGGGACAGTATCAGAGACCCAGTACTTC
NA	TRBV11-1	12	NA	TRBJ2-3	CASSLQADTQYF	TGTGCCAGCAGCTTACAGGCAGATACGCAGTATTTT
NA	TRBV9	14	NA	TRBJ2-1	CASSVAPQANEQFF	TGTGCCAGCAGCGTAGCCCCGCAAGCCAATGAGCAGTTCTTC
NA	TRBV7-3	13	TRBD2	TRBJ2-1	CASSARRENEQFF	TGTGCCAGCAGCGCAAGGCGGGAGAATGAGCAGTTCTTC
NA	TRBV29-1	12	TRBD1	TRBJ1-2	CSVDRGGYGYTF	TGCAGCGTCGACAGGGGCGGCTATGGCTACACCTTC
NA	TRBV29-1	14	NA	TRBJ2-3	CSVGGQLSTDTQYF	TGCAGCGTGGGGGGACAGCTGAGCACAGATACGCAGTATTTT
NA	TRBV5-1	14	TRBD2	TRBJ2-7	CASSKGGGSYEQYF	TGCGCCAGCTCCAAGGGCGGGGGTTCATACGAGCAGTACTTC
once	TRBV7-3	13	TRBD2	TRBJ2-3	CASRREAADTQYF	TGTGCCAGCAGGCGGGAGGCGGCAGATACGCAGTATTTT
NA	TRBV27	14	NA	TRBJ1-2	CASSPGQLGYGYTF	TGTGCCAGCAGCCCCGGACAATTGGGCTATGGCTACACCTTC
NA	TRBV28	12	NA	TRBJ2-1	CASSPLYNEQFF	TGTGCCAGCAGTCCACTCTACAATGAGCAGTTCTTC
NA	TRBV27	13	NA	TRBJ2-3	CASRPQVTDTQYF	TGTGCCAGCAGACCGCAGGTTACAGATACGCAGTATTTT
NA	TRBV5-1	16	NA	TRBJ2-3	CASSLERGARIDTQYF	TGCGCCAGCAGCTTGGAAAGAGGAGCTCGCATAGATACGCAGTATTTT
NA	TRBV5-1	18	TRBD2	TRBJ2-3	CASSQGLAGARIGDTQYF	TGCGCCAGCAGCCAAGGACTAGCGGGAGCCCGAATCGGAGATACGCAGTATTTT
few	TRBV12-5	15	TRBD1	TRBJ1-2	CATNPGTGENYGYTF	TGTGCTACGAACCCCGGGACAGGGGAAAACTATGGCTACACCTTC
NA	TRBV19	16	NA	TRBJ1-5	CASTREGTYSNQPQHF	TGTGCCAGTACCCGGGAGGGGACTTATAGCAATCAGCCCCAGCATTTT
NA	TRBV4-2	15	TRBD1	TRBJ1-6	CASSQSDRGNSPLHF	TGTGCCAGCAGCCAGTCGGACAGGGGGAATTCACCCCTCCACTTT
few	TRBV9	16	NA	TRBJ2-5	CASSVGGTGAKETQYF	TGTGCCAGCAGCGTAGGCGGGACCGGGGCCAAAGAGACCCAGTACTTC